Sequencing of this T cell receptor (beta chain) was carried out in a study of blood T cells in healthy people across ages. The authors isolated at least 6.5 million PBMCs per sample. A sample-barcoded 5' primer and a J-beta primer mix were used in a second PCR of about 6 to 12 cycles. TCRdb passed the 5' RACE reads through MiXCR, listing each CDR3 protein once. This sample has over 1,200,000 distinct CDR3 sequences, with 45% to 70% found just once. Germline V lookup: CDR1 WSHSY, CDR2 SAAADI. V lost 7 bases and J lost 9, with 19 bases in between. This CDR3 spans 14 amino acids. The rearrangement links TRBV10-2 to TRBJ2-1; TRBD1 is a possible D gene (5 bases). Sequences were obtained from blood. The sequence derives from a man in his late teens or twenties in good health. CDR3 DNA sequence: TGCGCCAGCACTAACGGACCCAGGGTGGGTGAGCAGTTCTTC. Its protein product is CASTNGPRVGEQFF.